This paragraph covers one TCR beta chain sequence. Antigen unknown. Time point: persistent/refractory GD, antithyroid drugs over 5 years with positive TRAb. After RNA was extracted from PBMCs, the TCR library was made from it. V dropped 4 bases and J dropped 2 bases, with 15 bases sitting between them. The CDR3 covers 14 residues. CDR1 DFQATT and CDR2 SNEGSKA come from the germline V gene (reference sequence). The sample is drawn from a study of regulatory T cells in long-lasting Graves disease. Overall study context: Persistence in Graves' disease required over 5 years of antithyroid drugs plus positive TSH receptor antibodies. General study points: Clonotypes that were public and shared totalled fewer than 3,500 in persistent patients versus 750 to 1,000 in new patients. Persistent disease favored TRBV28, TRBJ1-2 and TRBJ2-5.

Library construction for TCR beta used iRepertoire HTBI primers and Arm-PCR of CDR3 regions. In TCRdb, the multiplex PCR reads were re-called with MiXCR into one record per CDR3 protein. The sample yields some 430,000 distinct CDR3 sequences, 20% to 25% seen once. Sequences were derived from peripheral blood mononuclear cells (PBMCs), sampled when the disease was refractory, from a patient treated with antithyroid drugs. The rearrangement uses TRBV20-1 and TRBJ2-7, with TRBD1 as a possible D gene (5 bases). This clonotype was obtained from a female donor with Graves disease. CDR3 sequence reads: CSATPGGAAYEQYF. In DNA, the CDR3 is TGCAGTGCTACACCAGGTGGGGCCGCCTACGAGCAGTACTTC.